The 28 T cell receptor beta chains in this list originate from one sample, sequenced in a study of CD8+ T cells in alopecia areata. Extraction of RNA preceded its reverse transcription into cDNA, which served as the sequencing template. This table comes from immunoSEQ multiplex PCR, and its TCRdb copy is limited to in-frame clones, with some not included. Among roughly 120,000 clones, about 61% were seen once, and the ten largest hold around 2.8%. The sequenced material came from CD4+ T cells sorted from blood. These receptors originate from a human donor in good health.

This clone was seen a few times. V and J are TRBV4-1 and TRBJ1-2; possibly TRBD1 for D (5 bases). Germline V gives CDR1 MGHRA, CDR2 YSYEKL. This CDR3 has 14 amino acids. Trimming pared 1 base from V and 8 bases from J, leaving 14 bases between. This chain's CDR3 is CASSQVVQGGGYTF. In DNA form, the CDR3 reads TGCGCCAGCAGCCAAGTAGTTCAGGGAGGCGGCTACACCTTC.

For the CDR3, the DNA is TGCGCCAGCAGCTTGGATTGGGCAGCCCTGAATACGCAGTATTTT. Encoded protein: CASSLDWAALNTQYF. The rearrangement links TRBV5-1 to TRBJ2-3; no firm D call. Deletions cut 0 bases from V and 7 bases from J, with 15 bases between. This CDR3 is 15 amino acids long. Germline CDR1 SGHRS, CDR2 YFSETQ.

CDR3 nucleotide sequence: TGCAGCGCCGACACCCCGACTAACTATGGCTACACCTTC. Translation: CSADTPTNYGYTF. The rearrangement uses TRBV29-1 and TRBJ1-2; D gene unclear. V dropped 7 bases and J dropped 0 bases, with 12 bases sitting between them. This CDR3 has 13 residues. Germline values: CDR1 SQVTM, CDR2 ANQGSEA.

The V call is TRBV5-1, the J call TRBJ2-1; possibly TRBD1 for D (6 bases). V dropped 4 bases and J dropped 0 bases, with 11 bases sitting between them. The CDR3 is made up of 15 amino acids. The germline gives CDR1 SGHRS, CDR2 YFSETQ. The CDR3 loop is CASSPGHSSYNEQFF. CDR3 bases: TGCGCCAGCAGCCCGGGACATAGCTCCTACAATGAGCAGTTCTTC.

V and J are TRBV29-1 and TRBJ1-2; a weak D match, TRBD1 (5 bases). The CDR3 is 12 residues long. V lost 4 bases and J 6 bases, leaving 12 bases between the germline ends. The germline V gene encodes CDR1 SQVTM and CDR2 ANQGSEA. CDR3 loop: CSVGAGRNGYTF. In DNA, the CDR3 is TGCAGCGTTGGTGCAGGGAGAAATGGCTACACCTTC.

This clone was observed once. The chain employs TRBV30 and TRBJ2-7, with a tentative D call TRBD2 (5 bases). Germline CDR1 is GTSNPN and CDR2 is SVGIG (reference sequence). The CDR3 length is 13 residues. V was clipped by 4 bases and J by 1 base, with 11 bases between them. CDR3 sequence reads: CAWNLGGSYEQYF. CDR3 sequence (DNA): TGTGCCTGGAACCTCGGCGGGTCCTACGAGCAGTACTTC.

V gene TRBV6-1 combines with J gene TRBJ1-1; tentative D call: TRBD1 (5 bases). This CDR3 region has 16 residues. Germline assignment: CDR1 MNHNS and CDR2 SASEGT. The V gene lost 2 bases and the J gene lost 7 bases, with 20 bases spanning the gap. CDR3 sequence (DNA): TGTGCCAGCAGTGAAAGAGGGGATGGACGAAGGGGTGAAGCTTTCTTT. Its protein is CASSERGDGRRGEAFF.

The chain recombines TRBV5-3 with TRBJ1-2; D is possibly TRBD1 (5 bases). TRBV5-3 is an open reading frame, and its role is uncertain. The CDR3 has 13 amino acids. V gave up 1 base and J gave up 8 bases, with 12 bases separating them. In nucleotides, the CDR3 is TGTGCCAGAAGCTTGCTGCAGGGTTGCGGCTACACCTTC. It translates to CARSLLQGCGYTF.

V and J are TRBV10-3 and TRBJ1-5, with D hard to call. Germline CDR1 ENHRY, CDR2 SYGVKD. CDR3 length: 12 residues. V lost 3 bases, J lost 5 bases, and 5 bases lay in between. The CDR3 sequence is CAISDRDQPQHF. The CDR3 DNA reads TGTGCCATCAGTGATCGGGATCAGCCCCAGCATTTT.

This rearrangement joins TRBV6-5 to TRBJ2-2; no clear D gene. V dropped 5 bases and J dropped 6 bases, with 10 bases sitting between them. Germline V lookup: CDR1 MNHEY, CDR2 SVGAGI. There are 13 residues in the CDR3. The CDR3 sequence is CASSPDSAGELFF. As DNA, the CDR3 is TGTGCCAGCAGTCCTGACTCCGCCGGGGAGCTGTTTTTT.

This clone showed up just once. The V and J genes are TRBV5-1 and TRBJ2-1; D is undetermined. The germline V gene has CDR1 SGHRS and CDR2 YFSETQ. V dropped 5 bases and J dropped 10 bases, with 13 bases sitting between them. The length of the CDR3 is 12 residues. The chain's CDR3 is CASRGSSWEQFF. In DNA, the CDR3 is TGCGCCAGCAGGGGGTCGTCGTGGGAGCAGTTCTTC.

This chain connects TRBV7-6 to TRBJ2-7, with 9 bases lining up with TRBD2. The CDR3 spans 17 residues. Germline values: CDR1 SGHVS, CDR2 FNYEAQ. Trimming cost V 3 bases and J 3 bases; bases outside gene matches: 12. CDR3 loop: CASSFRSPAGGNYEQYF. Written as DNA, the CDR3 is TGTGCCAGCAGCTTCCGTAGCCCAGCGGGGGGTAACTACGAGCAGTACTTC.

This rearrangement joins TRBV29-1 to TRBJ2-2; D gene unclear. Germline V lookup: CDR1 SQVTM, CDR2 ANQGSEA. This CDR3 is built from 12 residues. Trimming took 2 bases from V and 8 from J, leaving 9 bases between them. CDR3 sequence reads: CSVERQPGELFF. As DNA, the CDR3 is TGCAGCGTTGAACGTCAACCAGGGGAGCTGTTTTTT.

The chain uses TRBV29-1 and TRBJ1-1; D remains unclear. Germline V gene sequence: CDR1 SQVTM, CDR2 ANQGSEA. The CDR3 has 13 residues. V lost 4 bases to trimming and J lost 1 base, with 10 bases between them. This CDR3 is CSVVRRGNTEAFF. As DNA, the CDR3 is TGCAGCGTTGTTCGACGGGGGAACACTGAAGCTTTCTTT.

The V gene is TRBV6-5, the J gene TRBJ2-3; D gene uncertain. Germline CDR1 and CDR2: MNHEY and SVGAGI. V lost 6 bases to trimming and J lost 2 bases, with 9 bases between them. The CDR3 consists of 13 residues. The CDR3 sequence is CASSHDNTDTQYF. In DNA, the CDR3 is TGTGCCAGCAGCCACGATAACACAGATACGCAGTATTTT.

In its sample, this clone was seen a few times. The chain recombines TRBV11-1 with TRBJ2-7; perhaps TRBD1 as D (5 bases). The V end lost 5 bases, the J end lost 8 bases, and 19 bases lay between the germline ends. CDR1 and CDR2 (germline): SGHAT, FQDESV (reference sequence). The CDR3 extends over 14 amino acids. In DNA form, the CDR3 reads TGTGCCAGCAGCGCATACCCACCGACAGACCAGCAGTACTTC. Amino acids: CASSAYPPTDQQYF.

J is TRBJ1-2 and V is TRBV28; 8 bases agree with TRBD1. Looked up from germline, CDR1 is MDHEN and CDR2 is SYDVKM. V lost 7 bases and J lost 4; bases outside the gene matches: 5. The CDR3 covers 13 residues. The chain's CDR3 is CASMLDRGYGYTF. Here the CDR3 DNA reads TGTGCCAGCATGCTTGACAGGGGCTATGGCTACACCTTC.

This clone showed up just once. The chain uses TRBV4-2 and TRBJ2-7, with TRBD1 matching 9 bases. CDR1 and CDR2 from the germline V gene are LGHNA and YNFKEQ. The trim removed 3 bases at V and 9 bases at J, leaving 18 bases unmatched. The CDR3 totals 17 residues. The CDR3 is CASSQEARGQGGLGQYF. CDR3 DNA: TGTGCCAGCAGCCAGGAAGCAAGGGGACAGGGCGGTCTCGGGCAGTACTTC.

The chain employs TRBV4-1 and TRBJ2-1; D is unresolved. The V gene lost 3 bases and the J gene lost 0 bases, with 12 bases spanning the gap. CDR1 is MGHRA and CDR2 is YSYEKL in the germline V gene. The CDR3 length is 16 residues. CDR3 amino acids: CASSHLGLSSYNEQFF. CDR3 nucleotide sequence: TGCGCCAGCAGCCACCTCGGGCTGAGCTCCTACAATGAGCAGTTCTTC.

This clone turned up a few times. Other DNA variants within this sample encode the same CDR3. This rearrangement joins TRBV5-1 to TRBJ1-6; possible D gene TRBD1, 6 bases. This CDR3 is 18 amino acids long. The ends were cut back, 2 bases at V and 0 bases at J, with 15 bases in the middle. The germline V gene encodes CDR1 SGHRS and CDR2 YFSETQ. The CDR3 sequence is CASSFQTGEGSYNSPLHF. The CDR3 DNA is TGCGCCAGCAGCTTCCAGACAGGTGAAGGCTCCTATAATTCACCCCTCCACTTT.

The rearrangement uses TRBV7-4 and TRBJ2-3; perhaps TRBD2 as D (6 bases). CDR1 is SGHVT, CDR2 SQSDAQ, per germline. Trimming pared 7 bases from V and 0 bases from J, leaving 23 bases between. The CDR3 consists of 18 residues. CDR3 coding DNA: TGTGCCAGCACCCTCACGTACTACCAGCGGGTGAGCACAGATACGCAGTATTTT. This gives the protein CASTLTYYQRVSTDTQYF.

The chain carries TRBV4-1 and TRBJ1-2; D uncertain. V was pared by 1 base and J by 1 base, with 7 bases between. CDR1 is MGHRA and CDR2 is YSYEKL in the germline V gene. The CDR3 has 14 amino acids. CDR3 loop: CASSQGTINYGYTF. DNA for the CDR3: TGCGCCAGCAGCCAAGGGACGATTAACTATGGCTACACCTTC.

This clone was recorded a few times. This chain connects TRBV29-1 to TRBJ2-3; 10 positions agree with TRBD1. CDR1 SQVTM and CDR2 ANQGSEA come from the germline V gene. The CDR3 totals 14 residues. V gave up 7 bases and J gave up 2 bases; unmatched junction bases: 6. Here the CDR3 DNA reads TGCAGCGCCGCGGGACAGGGGTCCACAGATACGCAGTATTTT. This encodes CSAAGQGSTDTQYF.

CDR3 sequence: CASSGYRDRRETQYF. CDR3 DNA: TGTGCCAGCAGCGGATACCGGGACAGGAGGGAGACCCAGTACTTC. The chain joins TRBV9 to TRBJ2-5, with 8 bases lining up with TRBD1. The CDR3 spans 15 residues. The V gene's germline CDR1 is SGDLS and CDR2 YYNGEE. Unmatched junction bases numbered 9, after V lost 3 bases and J lost 5 bases.

Only a few counts were recorded for this clone. V usage is TRBV14 and J usage is TRBJ1-4; perhaps TRBD1 as D (6 bases). CDR1 is SGHDN and CDR2 is FVKESK in the germline V gene. With 0 bases removed from V and 10 bases from J, the gap between germline ends came to 12 bases. The CDR3 runs to 14 residues. The CDR3 nucleotides read TGTGCCAGCAGCCAAGACCTACAGGGAGGAAAACTGTTTTTT. Protein: CASSQDLQGGKLFF.

V is TRBV30 and J is TRBJ2-4; 9 nucleotides line up with TRBD1. Germline V CDR1 and CDR2: GTSNPN, SVGIG (reference sequence). This CDR3 spans 15 amino acids. V was pared by 2 bases and J by 2 bases, with 4 bases of the junction left unmatched. For the CDR3, the DNA is TGTGCCTGGAGTCTGACAGGGGGAACCAAAAACATTCAGTACTTC. It translates to CAWSLTGGTKNIQYF.

The gene calls are TRBV2 and TRBJ1-6; D is unclear. Trimming removed 6 bases at V and 7 bases at J, with 13 bases between. The CDR3 is made up of 14 amino acids. Germline CDR1 reads SNHLY; CDR2 reads FYNNEI. The CDR3 sequence is CASSPTATNSPLHF. CDR3 sequence (DNA): TGTGCCAGCAGCCCTACAGCTACCAATTCACCCCTCCACTTT.

This clone has a single count. The chain couples TRBV5-1 to TRBJ2-1, with 7 nucleotides matching TRBD2. This CDR3 has 16 amino acids. CDR1 is SGHRS and CDR2 is YFSETQ in the germline V gene. V dropped 0 bases and J dropped 1; count of bases not matched to a gene: 4. This CDR3 reads CASSLVPGGSYNEQFF. As DNA, the CDR3 is TGCGCCAGCAGCTTGGTCCCGGGGGGATCCTACAATGAGCAGTTCTTC.